This T cell receptor beta chain was found in a study of T cell changes during pregnancy in multiple sclerosis. Germline CDR1 and CDR2: SGHTA and FQGNSA. V shed 2 bases and J shed 4 bases, with 15 bases lying between them. The CDR3 has 15 amino acids. Method: immunoSEQ multiplex PCR; TCRdb's copy keeps in-frame clones and lacks some. The sample contains over 60,000 clones, roughly nine tenths of which appear only once. The clonotype was recovered from a female donor in good health, enrolled as a control in a pregnancy study. Sequenced material: peripheral blood, taken in the third trimester of pregnancy. V is TRBV7-2 and J is TRBJ2-7, with a possible D match to TRBD1 (6 bases). CDR3 in amino acids: CASSLPRDILYEQYF. CDR3 nucleotides: TGTGCCAGCAGCTTACCTCGGGACATACTGTACGAGCAGTACTTC.